Reported below is one T cell receptor (beta chain). The antigen remains unidentified. This entry comes from a study of cytomegalovirus exposure and HLA in healthy donors. About the research overall: A data release that came early held roughly 90 million unique TCRs from HLA-typed donors. Findings and caveats of the study: The later analysis indicated that the majority of CMV-associated TCR beta chains appeared HLA-restricted. Among TCR beta chains, those listed as cytomegalovirus-associated numbered about 160.

Trimming at V came to 5 bases and at J to 0 bases, leaving 10 bases not matched to a gene. The CDR3 totals 17 residues. Germline CDR1 and CDR2: SGHRS and YFSETQ. Researchers ran the PCR with 60 Vbeta and 13 Jbeta primers. Assay used: immunoSEQ multiplex PCR; TCRdb lists only in-frame clones, some missing. In the table there are some 180,000 clones, 70% to 80% of which are singletons. Material: PBMCs. The TCR originated in a man aged 18-30 years in good health and CMV-seronegative. The V gene is TRBV5-1, the J gene TRBJ2-7; 11 nucleotides line up with TRBD2. The CDR3 nucleotides are TGCGCCAGCAGTCCTGGACTAGCGGGCCCGAGCTCCTACGAGCAGTACTTC. Translating it yields CASSPGLAGPSSYEQYF.